The 12 T cell receptor beta chains in this list originate from one sample, sequenced in a study of response to subunit inactivated influenza vaccine. TCRdb reanalysed the RT-PCR reads using MiXCR and keeps one entry per CDR3 protein. Of fewer than 250,000 distinct CDR3 sequences listed, roughly 14% are singletons. The sample here was CD8+ T cells sorted from PBMCs, taken roughly 5 days after vaccination. The origin of the receptors is a man between 45 and 60 years old who received an inactivated influenza vaccine.

The chain links TRBV12-3 or TRBV12-4 to TRBJ2-7; 8 bases line up with TRBD2. The CDR3 spans 15 residues. V lost 6 bases, J lost 0 bases, and 7 bases stayed unmatched. The CDR3 loop reads CASSFSGEGSYEQYF. In DNA form, the CDR3 reads TGTGCCAGCAGCTTTAGCGGGGAGGGCTCCTACGAGCAGTACTTC.

V and J are TRBV15 and TRBJ2-5; possible D gene TRBD1, 6 bases. Germline V gene sequence: CDR1 LNHNV, CDR2 YYDKDF (reference sequence). CDR3 length: 14 amino acids. Trimming took off 3 bases at V and 5 bases at J, with 13 bases between the two ends. CDR3 coding DNA: TGTGCCACCAGCAGGGGGGCGAGGCCGGAGACCCAGTACTTC. Amino acid sequence: CATSRGARPETQYF.

The chain links TRBV10-3 to TRBJ1-3; D not certain. Looked up from germline, CDR1 is ENHRY and CDR2 is SYGVKD. V lost 0 bases and J lost 4, with 1 base in between. This CDR3 has 12 residues. Here the CDR3 DNA reads TGTGCCATCAGTGAGTCGGGAAACACCATATATTTT. Protein product: CAISESGNTIYF.

This clonotype was seen at least ten times. The V gene is TRBV29-1, the J gene TRBJ2-7; D is possibly TRBD1 (5 bases). The CDR3 extends over 13 amino acids. CDR1 and CDR2 from the germline V gene are SQVTM and ANQGSEA. The ends were cut back, 1 base at V and 3 bases at J, with 10 bases in the middle. For the CDR3, the DNA is TGCAGCGTTGAAGGTAGTGACAGCTACGAGCAGTACTTC. Its protein product is CSVEGSDSYEQYF.

Only a few counts were recorded for this clonotype. The chain employs TRBV12-3 or TRBV12-4 and TRBJ1-5; the match to TRBD1 covers 7 bases. The CDR3 loop spans 17 amino acids. Germline trimming cut 5 bases from V and 8 bases from J; bases unmatched to any gene: 18. CDR3 sequence: CASSTRDSESGLEPQHF. CDR3 nucleotide sequence: TGTGCCAGCAGTACACGGGACAGTGAGTCCGGTTTGGAGCCCCAGCATTTT.

J is TRBJ2-5 and V is TRBV6-1; 7 positions match TRBD2. The CDR3 is 15 residues long. The V gene end was trimmed by 8 bases and the J gene end by 6 bases; junction bases not matched to a gene: 15. The V gene's germline CDR1 is MNHNS and CDR2 SASEGT. Here the CDR3 reads CASSPWGRAAKTQYF. In DNA form, the CDR3 reads TGTGCCAGCTCCCCGTGGGGGAGGGCCGCAAAGACCCAGTACTTC.

This clonotype was seen more than once but under ten times. The rearrangement joins TRBV28 to TRBJ1-4; no reliable D call. Germline CDR1 is MDHEN and CDR2 is SYDVKM. Trimming cost V 2 bases and J 5 bases, with 12 bases left between them. This CDR3 contains 15 residues. CDR3 DNA sequence: TGTGCCAGCAGTTTAATCGGGGAGGAAAATGAAAAACTGTTTTTT. It translates to CASSLIGEENEKLFF.

V and J are TRBV29-1 and TRBJ2-1, with 11 bases lining up with TRBD2. J gave up 4 bases and V 7 bases, and 6 bases lay outside the gene matches. Germline V gives CDR1 SQVTM, CDR2 ANQGSEA. This CDR3 is 14 amino acids long. The CDR3 reads CSAGRTSGYNEQFF. CDR3 DNA: TGCAGCGCCGGCCGGACTAGCGGGTACAATGAGCAGTTCTTC.

There are a few counts of this clonotype. V gene TRBV9 combines with J gene TRBJ2-1; 9 nucleotides agree with TRBD2. With V trimmed by 3 bases and J by 6 bases, 7 bases remained unmatched. The CDR3 sequence is 15 residues long. Germline CDR1 SGDLS, CDR2 YYNGEE. CDR3 residues: CASSDGLAYVNEQFF. In DNA, the CDR3 is TGTGCCAGCAGCGACGGACTAGCGTATGTCAATGAGCAGTTCTTC.

The chain is built from TRBV15 and TRBJ2-7; possible D gene TRBD1, 6 bases. The V gene's germline CDR1 is LNHNV and CDR2 YYDKDF (reference sequence). The CDR3 has 14 amino acids. Trimming left V 0 bases short and J 4 bases short, with 10 bases between. The CDR3 DNA is TGTGCCACCAGCAGAGATGAGGGGGATTACGAGCAGTACTTC. It yields the protein CATSRDEGDYEQYF.

The chain joins TRBV6-2 or TRBV6-3 to TRBJ1-5; TRBD1 is a possible D gene (5 bases). Germline V lookup: CDR1 MNHEY, CDR2 SVGEGT. The CDR3 sequence is 16 residues long. V lost 5 bases and J 0 bases, leaving 14 bases between the germline ends. In DNA, the CDR3 is TGTGCCAGCAGTCCCGACAGAGCCTATAGCAATCAGCCCCAGCATTTT. Protein product: CASSPDRAYSNQPQHF.

This clonotype was seen a handful of times. The chain couples TRBV21-1 to TRBJ2-1; TRBD2, the table's D call, was not compared with the DNA. TRBV21-1 is a documented pseudogene. This CDR3 region has 18 residues. CDR3 nucleotides: TGTGCCAGCAGCGACACTAGCGGGAGGGCCCGGTCCTACAATGAGCAGTTCTTC. Its protein is CASSDTSGRARSYNEQFF.